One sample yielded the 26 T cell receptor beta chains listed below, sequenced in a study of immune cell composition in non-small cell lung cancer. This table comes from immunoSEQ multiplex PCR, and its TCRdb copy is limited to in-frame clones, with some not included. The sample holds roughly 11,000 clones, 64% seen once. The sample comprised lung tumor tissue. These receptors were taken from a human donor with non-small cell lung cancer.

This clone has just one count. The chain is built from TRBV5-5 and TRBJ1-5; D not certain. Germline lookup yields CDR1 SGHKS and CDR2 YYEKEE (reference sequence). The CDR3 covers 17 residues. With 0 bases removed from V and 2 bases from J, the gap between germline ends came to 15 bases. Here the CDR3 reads CASSLVGQGLGNQPQHF. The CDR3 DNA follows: TGTGCCAGCAGCTTGGTGGGCCAAGGTCTGGGCAATCAGCCCCAGCATTTT.

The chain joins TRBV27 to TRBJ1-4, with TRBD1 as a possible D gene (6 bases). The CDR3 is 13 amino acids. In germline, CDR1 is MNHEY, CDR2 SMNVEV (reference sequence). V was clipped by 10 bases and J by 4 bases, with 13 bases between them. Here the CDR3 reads CATADRFNEKLFF. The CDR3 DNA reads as TGTGCCACCGCGGACAGATTTAATGAAAAACTGTTTTTT.

The DNA of the CDR3 is TGTGCCATCAGTGTGGGGACAATCAGCACAGATACGCAGTATTTT. Translated, it gives CAISVGTISTDTQYF. This chain uses TRBV10-3 with TRBJ2-3; possible D gene TRBD1, 6 bases. Germline CDR1 ENHRY, CDR2 SYGVKD. This CDR3 is built from 15 residues. Trimming took off 4 bases at V and 0 bases at J, with 11 bases between the two ends.

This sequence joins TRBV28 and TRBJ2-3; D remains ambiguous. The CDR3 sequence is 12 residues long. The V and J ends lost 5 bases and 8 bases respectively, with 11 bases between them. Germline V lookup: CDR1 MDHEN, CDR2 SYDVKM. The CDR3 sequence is CASSLPPGTQYF. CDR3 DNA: TGTGCCAGCAGTCTGCCCCCCGGTACGCAGTATTTT.

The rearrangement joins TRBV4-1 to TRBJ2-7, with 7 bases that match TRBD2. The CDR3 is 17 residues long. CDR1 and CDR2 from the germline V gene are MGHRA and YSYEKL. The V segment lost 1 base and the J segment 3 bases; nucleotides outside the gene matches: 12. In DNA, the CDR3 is TGCGCCAGCAGCCAAGTCGAGTTGAGGGAGGGCCACTACGAGCAGTACTTC. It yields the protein CASSQVELREGHYEQYF.

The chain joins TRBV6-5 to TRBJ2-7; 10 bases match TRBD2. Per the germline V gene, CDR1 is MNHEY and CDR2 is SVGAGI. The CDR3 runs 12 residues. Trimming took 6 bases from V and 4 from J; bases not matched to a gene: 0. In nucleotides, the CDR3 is TGTGCCAGCAGACTAGCGGGATACGAGCAGTACTTC. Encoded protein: CASRLAGYEQYF.

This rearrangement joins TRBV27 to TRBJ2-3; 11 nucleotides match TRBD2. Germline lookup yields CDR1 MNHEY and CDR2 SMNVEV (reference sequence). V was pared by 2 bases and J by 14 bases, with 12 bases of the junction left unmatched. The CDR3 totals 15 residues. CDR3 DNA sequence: TGTGCCAGCAGTTTAAGGCTAGCGGGAGGTCTTACACTGTATTTT. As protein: CASSLRLAGGLTLYF.

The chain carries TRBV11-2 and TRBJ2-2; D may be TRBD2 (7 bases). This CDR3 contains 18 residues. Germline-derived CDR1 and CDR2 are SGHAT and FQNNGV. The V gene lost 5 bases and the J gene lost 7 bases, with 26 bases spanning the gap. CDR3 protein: CASSTRIRGGLGSGELFF. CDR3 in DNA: TGTGCCAGCAGCACGAGGATAAGGGGGGGTCTCGGGAGCGGGGAGCTGTTTTTT. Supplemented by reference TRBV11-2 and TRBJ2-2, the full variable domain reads EAGVAQSPRYKIIEKRQSVAFWCNPISGHATLYWYQQILGQGPKLLIQFQNNGVVDDSQLPKDRFSAERLKGVDSTLKIQPAKLEDSAVYLCASSTRIRGGLGSGELFFGEGSRLTVL.

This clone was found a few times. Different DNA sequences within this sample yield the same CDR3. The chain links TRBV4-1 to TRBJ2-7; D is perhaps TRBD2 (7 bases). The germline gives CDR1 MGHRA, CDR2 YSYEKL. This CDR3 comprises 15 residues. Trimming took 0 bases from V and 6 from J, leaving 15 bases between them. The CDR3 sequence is CASSQDGTGGREQYF. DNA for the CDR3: TGCGCCAGCAGCCAAGATGGAACGGGGGGCCGCGAGCAGTACTTC.

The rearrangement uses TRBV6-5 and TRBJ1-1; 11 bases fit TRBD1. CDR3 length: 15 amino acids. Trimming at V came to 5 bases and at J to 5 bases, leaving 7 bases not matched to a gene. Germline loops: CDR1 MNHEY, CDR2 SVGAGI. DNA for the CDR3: TGTGCCAGCAGTCAACCCGGGACAGGGGGGACTGAAGCTTTCTTT. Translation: CASSQPGTGGTEAFF.

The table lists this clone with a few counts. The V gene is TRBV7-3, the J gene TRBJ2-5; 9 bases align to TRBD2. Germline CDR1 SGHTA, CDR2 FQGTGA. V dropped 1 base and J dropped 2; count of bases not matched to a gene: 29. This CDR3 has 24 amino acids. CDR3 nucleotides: TGTGCCAGCAGCTTAAAAGGCGGGGGGCCACTAGCGGGCTCCCCCCAGGGGGGACAAGAGACCCAGTACTTC. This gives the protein CASSLKGGGPLAGSPQGGQETQYF.

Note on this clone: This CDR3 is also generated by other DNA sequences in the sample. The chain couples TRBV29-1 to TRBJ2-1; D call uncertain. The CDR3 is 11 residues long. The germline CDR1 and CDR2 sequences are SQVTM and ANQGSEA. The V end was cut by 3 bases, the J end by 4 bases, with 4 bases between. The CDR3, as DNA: TGCAGCGTTGAGACTTACAATGAGCAGTTCTTC. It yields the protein CSVETYNEQFF.

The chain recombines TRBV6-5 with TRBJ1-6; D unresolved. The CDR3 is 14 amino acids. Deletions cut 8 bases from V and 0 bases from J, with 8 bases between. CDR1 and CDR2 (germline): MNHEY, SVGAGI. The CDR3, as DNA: TGTGCCAGCGTTAGGAGCTCCTATAATTCACCCCTCCACTTT. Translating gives CASVRSSYNSPLHF.

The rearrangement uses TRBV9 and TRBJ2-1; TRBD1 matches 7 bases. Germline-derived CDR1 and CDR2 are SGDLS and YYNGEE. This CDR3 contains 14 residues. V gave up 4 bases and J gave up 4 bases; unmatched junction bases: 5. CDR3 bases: TGTGCCAGCAGCCACCGGGACAGATACAATGAGCAGTTCTTC. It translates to CASSHRDRYNEQFF.

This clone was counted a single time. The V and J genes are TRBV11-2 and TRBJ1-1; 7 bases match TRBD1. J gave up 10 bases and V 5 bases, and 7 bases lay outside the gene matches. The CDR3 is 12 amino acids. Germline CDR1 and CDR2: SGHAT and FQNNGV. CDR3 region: CASSPLQGRAFF. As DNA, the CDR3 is TGTGCCAGCAGCCCATTACAGGGGAGAGCTTTCTTT.

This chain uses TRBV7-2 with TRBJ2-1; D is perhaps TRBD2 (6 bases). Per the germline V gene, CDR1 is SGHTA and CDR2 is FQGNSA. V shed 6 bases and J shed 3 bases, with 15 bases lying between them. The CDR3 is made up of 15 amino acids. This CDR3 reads CASRLTSSGYNEQFF. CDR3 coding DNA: TGTGCCAGCAGGTTAACTAGCTCTGGCTACAATGAGCAGTTCTTC.

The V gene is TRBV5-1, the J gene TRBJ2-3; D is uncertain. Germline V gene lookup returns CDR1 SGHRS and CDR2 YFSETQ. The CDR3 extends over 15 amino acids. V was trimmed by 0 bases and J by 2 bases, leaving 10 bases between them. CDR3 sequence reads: CASSLEGSLTDTQYF. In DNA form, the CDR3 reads TGCGCCAGCAGCTTGGAAGGTAGCCTCACAGATACGCAGTATTTT.

CDR3: CASRNEGEAFF. CDR3 coding DNA: TGTGCCAGCAGAAACGAGGGTGAAGCTTTCTTT. J is TRBJ1-1 and V is TRBV6-5; D gene uncertain. The V gene lost 6 bases and the J gene lost 7 bases, with 9 bases spanning the gap. This CDR3 comprises 11 residues. Germline V lookup: CDR1 MNHEY, CDR2 SVGAGI.

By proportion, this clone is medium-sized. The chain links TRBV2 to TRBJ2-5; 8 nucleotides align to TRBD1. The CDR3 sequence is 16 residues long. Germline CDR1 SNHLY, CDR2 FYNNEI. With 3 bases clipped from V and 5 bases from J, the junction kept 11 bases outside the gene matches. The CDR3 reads CASSDLTTGAQETQYF. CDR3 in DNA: TGTGCCAGCAGTGATTTAACGACAGGGGCTCAGGAGACCCAGTACTTC.

The CDR3 here is CASSHSHSNEQFF. CDR3 in DNA: TGTGCCAGCAGCCACAGTCACTCCAATGAGCAGTTCTTC. The chain couples TRBV11-3 to TRBJ2-1; D unresolved. V shed 5 bases and J shed 6 bases, with 11 bases lying between them. This CDR3 spans 13 amino acids. Germline V CDR1 and CDR2: SGHNT, YENEEA.

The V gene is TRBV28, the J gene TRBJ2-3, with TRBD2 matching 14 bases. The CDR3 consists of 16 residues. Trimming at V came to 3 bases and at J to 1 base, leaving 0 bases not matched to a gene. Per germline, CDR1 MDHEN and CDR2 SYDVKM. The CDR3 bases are TGTGCCAGCAGTTTGGGACTAGCGGGAGGCACAGATACGCAGTATTTT. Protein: CASSLGLAGGTDTQYF.

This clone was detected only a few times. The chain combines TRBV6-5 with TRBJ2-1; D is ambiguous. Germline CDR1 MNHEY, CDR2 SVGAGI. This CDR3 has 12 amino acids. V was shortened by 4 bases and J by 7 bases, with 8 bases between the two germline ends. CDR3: CASSSDWNEQFF. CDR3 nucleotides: TGTGCCAGCAGTTCCGACTGGAATGAGCAGTTCTTC.

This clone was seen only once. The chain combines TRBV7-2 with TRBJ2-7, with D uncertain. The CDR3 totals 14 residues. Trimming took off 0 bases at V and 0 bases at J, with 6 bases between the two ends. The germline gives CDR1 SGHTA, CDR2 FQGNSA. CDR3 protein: CASSLAPGSYEQYF. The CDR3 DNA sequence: TGTGCCAGCAGCTTAGCGCCAGGCTCCTACGAGCAGTACTTC.

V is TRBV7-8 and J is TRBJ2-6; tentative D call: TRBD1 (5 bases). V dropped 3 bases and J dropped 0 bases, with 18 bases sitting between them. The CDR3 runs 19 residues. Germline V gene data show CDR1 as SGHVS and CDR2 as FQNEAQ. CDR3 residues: CASSFGGRTPSSGANVLTF. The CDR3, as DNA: TGTGCCAGCAGCTTCGGTGGAAGGACACCTAGCTCTGGGGCCAACGTCCTGACTTTC.

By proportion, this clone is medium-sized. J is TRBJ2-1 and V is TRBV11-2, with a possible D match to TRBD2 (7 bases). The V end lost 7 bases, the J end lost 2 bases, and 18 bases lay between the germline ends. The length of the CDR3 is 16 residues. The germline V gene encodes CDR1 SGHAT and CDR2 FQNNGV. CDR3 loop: CASTIKGGGTYNEQFF. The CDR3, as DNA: TGTGCCAGCACCATCAAAGGGGGAGGGACCTACAATGAGCAGTTCTTC. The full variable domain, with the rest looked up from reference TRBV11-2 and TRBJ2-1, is EAGVAQSPRYKIIEKRQSVAFWCNPISGHATLYWYQQILGQGPKLLIQFQNNGVVDDSQLPKDRFSAERLKGVDSTLKIQPAKLEDSAVYLCASTIKGGGTYNEQFFGPGTRLTVL.

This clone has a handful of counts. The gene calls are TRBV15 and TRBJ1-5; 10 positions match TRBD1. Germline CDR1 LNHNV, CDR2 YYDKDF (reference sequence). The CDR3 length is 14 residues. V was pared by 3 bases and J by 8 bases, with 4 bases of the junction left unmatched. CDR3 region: CATSRDRGKEPQHF. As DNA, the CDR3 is TGTGCCACCAGCAGGGACAGGGGGAAGGAGCCCCAGCATTTT.